This T cell receptor (beta chain) was found in a study of T cells after yellow fever vaccination. Study-wide context: With SMART-Seq v4 Ultra Low Input, the fractions containing low cell numbers were prepared.

TCRdb re-derived calls from the 5' RACE reads in MiXCR, one entry per CDR3 protein. The table has hundreds of thousands of distinct CDR3 sequences, roughly 12% seen once. Study-wide results and limits: Although the secondary response was weaker, it peaked faster, at day 5 versus 15. CD4 and CD8 compartments shared a small share of clonotypes.

Germline CDR1 reads LGHNA; CDR2 reads YNFKEQ. CDR3 length equals 15 residues. The V end was cut by 5 bases, the J end by 2 bases, with 16 bases between. This clonotype was recorded at least ten times. Its cognate antigen is unknown. The starting material was PBMCs, obtained on the day of the yellow fever booster vaccination. The TCR originated in a man between 25 and 39 years old who received the YFV17D yellow fever vaccine. The chain links TRBV4-2 to TRBJ2-7, with D uncertain. CDR3 residues: CASSSDSSVTYEQYF. CDR3 DNA: TGTGCCAGCAGCTCCGACTCCTCCGTCACCTACGAGCAGTACTTC.